These T cell receptor beta chains were read from a single sample in a study of radiation and T cells in renal cell carcinoma. The assay was immunoSEQ multiplex PCR, and TCRdb's table has in-frame clones only and misses some. The sample yields about 20,000 clones, roughly 64% seen once. The sequenced sample was tumor tissue, obtained from a patient whose treatment included radiotherapy and nephrectomy. The receptor set was obtained from a woman between 65 and 79 years old with renal cell carcinoma. Both conserved end residues are trimmed from each CDR3. Fields, in order: V gene, CDR3 protein.

>TRBV19
ASSVGQTYEQY
>TRBV28
ASSKRSLNTEAF
>TRBV15
ATSREGSGKTNEKLF
>TRBV5-1
ASSLDLGGLNSPLH
>TRBV19
ASSILGNIQY
>TRBV6-6
ASSYSPGTEAF
>TRBV19
ASSIGPLTGSGTGELF
>TRBV7-8
ASRTGQGGYT
>TRBV2
ASRDRVGETQY
>TRBV5-4
ASSSPGTATYEQY
>TRBV7-2
ASSFDRGTYNEQF
>TRBV5-5
ASSLGQGGVYGYT
>TRBV2
ASSDRFRNTGELF
>TRBV11-2
ASSYGQAEGTQY
>TRBV27
ASSLFYALNEQF
>TRBV28
ATLPFGNSYEQY
>TRBV7-3
ASSLGLAGYETQY
>TRBV6-4
ASSVGSGKQETQY
>TRBV11-2
ASSLTGLRETQY
>TRBV9
ASSVGGGAEAF
>TRBV4-2
ASSQDEGTGELF